This TCR beta chain originates from a study of blood T cells in healthy people across ages. The germline gives CDR1 DFQATT, CDR2 SNEGSKA (reference sequence). The CDR3 length is 12 residues. Through a sample-barcoded 5' primer and a J-beta primer mix, a second PCR was run for roughly 6 to 12 cycles. MiXCR, applied by TCRdb to the 5' RACE reads, yields one record per CDR3 protein. The table lists roughly 2 million distinct CDR3 sequences, roughly 52% of them singletons. The receptor was isolated from a woman in her 40s in good health. The chain employs TRBV20-1 and TRBJ2-7; D is possibly TRBD2 (5 bases). The DNA matches TRBJ2-5 better at its end, which makes the J call doubtful. The sample taken for sequencing was blood. CDR3 sequence reads: CSTFFRGGTQYF. CDR3 bases: TGCAGTACCTTCTTTCGAGGAGGGACCCAGTACTTC.